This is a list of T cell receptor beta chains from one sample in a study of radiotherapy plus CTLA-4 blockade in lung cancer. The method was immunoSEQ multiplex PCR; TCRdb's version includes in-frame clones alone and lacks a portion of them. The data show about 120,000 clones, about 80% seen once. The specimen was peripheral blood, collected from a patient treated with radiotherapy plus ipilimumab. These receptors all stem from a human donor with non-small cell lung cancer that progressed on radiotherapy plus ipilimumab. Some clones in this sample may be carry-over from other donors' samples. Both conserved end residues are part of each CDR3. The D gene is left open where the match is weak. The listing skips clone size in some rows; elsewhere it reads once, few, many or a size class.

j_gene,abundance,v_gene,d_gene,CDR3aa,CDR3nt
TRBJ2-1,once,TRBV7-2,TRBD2,CASSSGLAPSYNEQFF,TGTGCCAGCAGCTCCGGACTAGCCCCGAGTTACAATGAGCAGTTCTTC
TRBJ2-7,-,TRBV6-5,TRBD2,CASSPLAPVLYEQYF,TGTGCCAGCAGCCCACTAGCGCCGGTCCTATACGAGCAGTACTTC
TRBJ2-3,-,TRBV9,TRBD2,CASSVSGGTDTQYF,TGTGCCAGCAGCGTATCGGGGGGTACAGATACGCAGTATTTT
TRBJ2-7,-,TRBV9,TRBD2,CASSAGGGTYEQYF,TGTGCCAGCAGCGCGGGAGGGGGGACCTACGAGCAGTACTTC
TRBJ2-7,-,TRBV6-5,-,CASRSAWGEQYF,TGTGCCAGCAGATCTGCCTGGGGTGAGCAGTACTTC
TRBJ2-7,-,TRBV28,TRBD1,CASSLPGQLSYEQYF,TGTGCCAGCAGTTTACCGGGACAGCTGTCCTACGAGCAGTACTTC
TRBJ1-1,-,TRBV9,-,CASSGQQGLPEAFF,TGTGCCAGCAGCGGGCAACAGGGTCTCCCTGAAGCTTTCTTT
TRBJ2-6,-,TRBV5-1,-,CASSSSPHTGANVLTF,TGCGCCAGCAGCAGTTCGCCCCACACTGGGGCCAACGTCCTGACTTTC
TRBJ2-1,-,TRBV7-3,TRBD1,CASSFRGRDNEQFF,TGTGCCAGCAGCTTCAGGGGGCGGGACAATGAGCAGTTCTTC
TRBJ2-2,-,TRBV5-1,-,CASSQLGGLINTGELFF,TGCGCCAGCAGCCAGTTAGGAGGACTGATTAACACCGGGGAGCTGTTTTTT
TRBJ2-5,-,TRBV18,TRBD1,CASSDSGQGATQYF,TGTGCCAGCTCAGATTCGGGACAGGGAGCGACCCAGTACTTC
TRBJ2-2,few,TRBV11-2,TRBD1,CASSPNADRGNTGELFF,TGTGCCAGCAGCCCGAACGCCGACAGGGGAAACACCGGGGAGCTGTTTTTT
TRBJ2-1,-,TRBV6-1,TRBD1,CASSEKIVPINRGNNEQFF,TGTGCCAGCAGTGAAAAGATTGTACCGATCAACAGGGGGAACAATGAGCAGTTCTTC
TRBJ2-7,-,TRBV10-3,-,CAIRIQESSYEQYF,TGTGCCATCAGAATACAGGAGAGCTCCTACGAGCAGTACTTC
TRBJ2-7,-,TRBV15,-,CATRTTWGGGDYEQYF,TGTGCCACCAGGACGACCTGGGGTGGCGGGGACTACGAGCAGTACTTC
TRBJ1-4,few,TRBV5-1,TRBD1,CASSPQGAANEKLFF,TGCGCCAGCAGCCCACAGGGGGCAGCTAATGAAAAACTGTTTTTT
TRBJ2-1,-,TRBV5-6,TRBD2,CASSFMVAGTYEQFF,TGTGCCAGCAGCTTTATGGTAGCGGGGACCTATGAGCAGTTCTTC
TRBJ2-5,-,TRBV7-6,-,CASSLARGRGPPETQYF,TGTGCCAGCAGCTTAGCGCGGGGCAGGGGTCCTCCAGAGACCCAGTACTTC
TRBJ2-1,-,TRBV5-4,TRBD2,CASSLGRRGEGNEQFF,TGTGCCAGCAGCTTGGGTCGGCGGGGGGAAGGGAATGAGCAGTTCTTC
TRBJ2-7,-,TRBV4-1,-,CASSQGDIPYEQYF,TGCGCCAGCAGCCAAGGGGACATACCCTACGAGCAGTACTTC
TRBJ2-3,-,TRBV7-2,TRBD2,CASSFLPGGPLSDTQYF,TGTGCCAGCAGCTTCCTCCCGGGGGGGCCTTTGTCAGATACGCAGTATTTT
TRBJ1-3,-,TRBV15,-,CATSRGGYSGNTIYF,TGTGCCACCAGCAGAGGGGGTTACTCTGGAAACACCATATATTTT
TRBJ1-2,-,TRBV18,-,CASSPTWRDGYTF,TGTGCCAGCTCACCGACATGGCGGGACGGCTACACCTTC
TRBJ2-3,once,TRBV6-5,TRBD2,CASSYELAGLDTQYF,TGTGCCAGCAGTTACGAGCTAGCGGGGTTAGATACGCAGTATTTT
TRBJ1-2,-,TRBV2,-,CASSEYGNYGYTF,TGTGCCAGCAGTGAATACGGTAACTATGGCTACACCTTC
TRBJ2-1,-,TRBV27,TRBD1,CASAVVTGGYNEQFF,TGTGCCAGCGCTGTTGTGACAGGGGGCTACAATGAGCAGTTCTTC
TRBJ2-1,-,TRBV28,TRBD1,CASSFQPGTGRYEQFF,TGTGCCAGCAGTTTCCAACCCGGGACAGGGCGATATGAGCAGTTCTTC
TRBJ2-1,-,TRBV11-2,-,CASSLGLAQFF,TGTGCCAGCAGCTTAGGGCTAGCGCAGTTCTTC
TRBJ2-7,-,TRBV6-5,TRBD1,CANLDRGFGGEQYF,TGTGCCAACCTAGACAGGGGGTTCGGCGGCGAGCAGTACTTC
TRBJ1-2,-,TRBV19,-,CASRSDAGYGYTF,TGTGCCAGTAGATCAGATGCCGGCTATGGCTACACCTTC
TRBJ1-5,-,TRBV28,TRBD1,CAGVKGGAGQPQHF,TGTGCCGGCGTGAAAGGGGGCGCGGGTCAGCCCCAGCATTTT
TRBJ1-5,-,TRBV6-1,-,CACHYGANQPQHF,TGTGCCTGCCACTACGGGGCTAATCAGCCCCAGCATTTT
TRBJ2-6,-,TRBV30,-,CAWRQWGAGAGANVLTF,TGTGCCTGGAGGCAGTGGGGGGCAGGGGCCGGGGCCAACGTCCTGACTTTC
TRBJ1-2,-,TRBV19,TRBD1,CASSGTVGNYGYTF,TGTGCCAGTAGCGGGACAGTCGGTAACTATGGCTACACCTTC
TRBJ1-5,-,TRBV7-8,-,CASSHLIRQDNQPQHF,TGTGCCAGCAGCCACCTTATAAGACAGGACAATCAGCCCCAGCATTTT
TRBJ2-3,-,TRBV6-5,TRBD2,CASISGLGHTDTQYF,TGTGCCAGCATTTCCGGACTAGGTCACACAGATACGCAGTATTTT
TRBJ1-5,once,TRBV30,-,CAWRTSGKPQHF,TGTGCCTGGAGGACGAGCGGGAAGCCCCAGCATTTT
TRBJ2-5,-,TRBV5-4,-,CAGSSNNWGETQYF,TGTGCCGGATCATCAAACAACTGGGGAGAGACCCAGTACTTC
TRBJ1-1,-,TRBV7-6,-,CASSLLPGDSEAFF,TGTGCCAGCAGCTTACTACCCGGGGACTCTGAAGCTTTCTTT
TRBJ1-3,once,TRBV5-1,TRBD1,CASSVSGGDSGNTIYF,TGCGCCAGCAGCGTATCAGGGGGCGACTCTGGAAACACCATATATTTT
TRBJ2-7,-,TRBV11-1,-,CASSPPGEQYF,TGTGCCAGCAGCCCCCCAGGCGAGCAGTACTTC
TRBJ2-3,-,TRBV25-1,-,CASSDLQFTDTQYF,TGTGCCAGCAGTGATCTACAGTTCACAGATACGCAGTATTTT
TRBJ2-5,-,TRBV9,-,CASSVMGTQETQYF,TGTGCCAGCAGCGTAATGGGGACCCAAGAGACCCAGTACTTC
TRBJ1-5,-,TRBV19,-,CASSISASAAGWDQPQHF,TGTGCCAGTAGTATCAGTGCTTCGGCGGCCGGTTGGGATCAGCCCCAGCATTTT
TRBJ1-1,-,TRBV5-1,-,CASSLLRPPGTEAFF,TGCGCCAGCAGCCTGCTACGTCCTCCGGGAACTGAAGCTTTCTTT
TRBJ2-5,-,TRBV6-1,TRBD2,CASRRVAGQETQYF,TGTGCCAGCAGGAGGGTAGCGGGACAAGAGACCCAGTACTTC
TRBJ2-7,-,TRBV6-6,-,CASSYTALYEQYF,TGTGCCAGCAGTTACACGGCCCTCTACGAGCAGTACTTC
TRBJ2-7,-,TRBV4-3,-,CASSQALFRQVTEQYF,TGCGCCAGCAGCCAAGCCCTCTTCCGACAGGTGACCGAGCAGTACTTC
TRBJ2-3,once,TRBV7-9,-,CASSRGAGMGTDTQYF,TGTGCCAGCAGCAGGGGGGCGGGGATGGGTACAGATACGCAGTATTTT
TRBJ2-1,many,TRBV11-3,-,CASSLLDGNEQFF,TGTGCCAGCAGCTTGTTGGATGGGAATGAGCAGTTCTTC
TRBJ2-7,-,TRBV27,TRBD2,CASSTETSGSYEQYF,TGTGCCAGCAGCACTGAGACTAGCGGGAGCTACGAGCAGTACTTC
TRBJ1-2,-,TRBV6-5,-,CASSYDSNYGYTF,TGTGCCAGCAGTTACGACAGTAACTATGGCTACACCTTC
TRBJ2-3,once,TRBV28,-,CASSLAAAGDRSDTQYF,TGTGCCAGCAGTTTAGCGGCCGCCGGGGATCGGTCAGATACGCAGTATTTT